This passage covers 20 T cell receptor beta chains from one sample sequenced in a study of shared clonotypes between healthy human individuals. The method was immunoSEQ multiplex PCR; TCRdb's version includes in-frame clones alone and lacks a portion of them. The sample consists of a few hundred thousand clones, 60% to 80% of them appearing once. Sequenced input: memory CD4+ T cells sorted from blood. The sample's subset: CD45RA-negative fraction. Receptors originate from a man in his thirties or forties in good health.

V and J are TRBV19 and TRBJ2-7, with D maybe TRBD1 (5 bases). CDR3 length equals 15 residues. Germline assignment: CDR1 LNHDA and CDR2 SQIVND (reference sequence). V shed 0 bases and J shed 0 bases, with 9 bases lying between them. CDR3 residues: CASSIDWGSSYEQYF. The CDR3 nucleotides are TGTGCCAGTAGTATAGATTGGGGCAGCTCCTACGAGCAGTACTTC.

This clone has just a few counts. V usage is TRBV7-9 and J usage is TRBJ2-2; D unresolved. The length of the CDR3 is 13 residues. V was trimmed by 2 bases and J by 3 bases, leaving 4 bases between them. The germline V gene encodes CDR1 SEHNR and CDR2 FQNEAQ (reference sequence). The CDR3 here is CASSLLYTGELFF. CDR3 nucleotides: TGTGCCAGCAGCTTACTCTACACCGGGGAGCTGTTTTTT.

This clone was seen many times. This sequence joins TRBV6-1 and TRBJ1-1; maybe TRBD1 (6 bases). V lost 5 bases, J lost 1 base, and 11 bases lay in between. Germline V lookup: CDR1 MNHNS, CDR2 SASEGT. This CDR3 spans 14 amino acids. The CDR3 region has the DNA TGTGCCAGCAGTTTATTAGGGGGGAACACTGAAGCTTTCTTT. Translation: CASSLLGGNTEAFF.

V usage is TRBV28 and J usage is TRBJ2-7; 8 nucleotides align to TRBD1. The CDR3 extends over 14 amino acids. Germline loops: CDR1 MDHEN, CDR2 SYDVKM. J lost 1 base, V lost 6 bases, and 5 bases had no gene match. The CDR3 protein is CASSRTGKSYEQYF. The CDR3 DNA is TGTGCCAGCAGCCGGACAGGGAAATCCTACGAGCAGTACTTC. The full variable domain, in which reference TRBV28 and TRBJ2-7 provide the parts outside the CDR3, is DVKVTQSSRYLVKRTGEKVFLECVQDMDHENMFWYRQDPGLGLRLIYFSYDVKMKEKGDIPEGYSVSREKKERFSLILESASTNQTSMYLCASSRTGKSYEQYFGPGTRLTVT.

The chain links TRBV28 to TRBJ2-3; 10 positions agree with TRBD2. Germline CDR1 is MDHEN and CDR2 is SYDVKM. J lost 5 bases, V lost 1 base, and 6 bases had no gene match. The CDR3 extends over 16 amino acids. DNA of the CDR3: TGTGCCAGCAGTTTATCTAGCGGGAGAGGGGAAGATACGCAGTATTTT. It encodes CASSLSSGRGEDTQYF.

The rearrangement uses TRBV5-4 and TRBJ2-7; D is ambiguous. Germline V gene data show CDR1 as SGHNT and CDR2 as YYREEE (reference sequence). This CDR3 spans 13 amino acids. Trimming took 4 bases from V and 2 from J, leaving 10 bases between them. CDR3 sequence: CASSLGWTYEQYF. The CDR3, as DNA: TGTGCCAGCAGCCTTGGGTGGACCTACGAGCAGTACTTC.

The chain is built from TRBV6-6 and TRBJ2-1, with 10 bases that match TRBD1. This CDR3 contains 14 residues. The germline V gene has CDR1 MNHNY and CDR2 SVGAGI (reference sequence). The V gene end was trimmed by 6 bases and the J gene end by 5 bases; junction bases not matched to a gene: 4. The CDR3 spells CASRGQGPHNEQFF. The CDR3 DNA reads as TGTGCCAGCAGGGGACAGGGGCCCCACAATGAGCAGTTCTTC.

The V and J genes are TRBV7-6 and TRBJ1-4; 7 nucleotides match TRBD1. From germline, CDR1 is SGHVS and CDR2 FNYEAQ. The CDR3 totals 16 residues. After removal of 5 bases from V and 0 bases from J, the junction contained 6 bases not matched to a gene. CDR3 sequence reads: CASSTPRGSTNEKLFF. CDR3 DNA sequence: TGTGCCAGCAGCACACCCAGGGGGTCAACTAATGAAAAACTGTTTTTT. Supplemented by reference TRBV7-6 and TRBJ1-4, the full variable domain reads GAGVSQSPRYKVTKRGQDVALRCDPISGHVSLYWYRQALGQGPEFLTYFNYEAQQDKSGLPNDRFSAERPEGSISTLTIQRTEQRDSAMYRCASSTPRGSTNEKLFFGSGTQLSVL.

The chain recombines TRBV11-3 with TRBJ2-1; D ambiguous. Trimming stripped 5 bases from V and 10 bases from J, with 12 bases between. Germline V gives CDR1 SGHNT, CDR2 YENEEA. This CDR3 has 12 residues. CDR3 protein: CASSPTRREQFF. The CDR3 bases are TGTGCCAGCAGCCCGACGCGGCGGGAGCAGTTCTTC.

This clone was observed at least ten times. This same CDR3 is encoded by further DNA sequences in the sample. This chain joins TRBV29-1 and TRBJ2-3; D not resolved. The CDR3 spans 10 residues. Germline V CDR1 and CDR2: SQVTM, ANQGSEA. Deletions cut 3 bases from V and 2 bases from J, with 0 bases between. The CDR3 DNA follows: TGCAGCGTTGACACAGATACGCAGTATTTT. Translating it yields CSVDTDTQYF.

This clone has a handful of counts. The chain uses TRBV14 and TRBJ2-3, with D unclear. Germline-derived CDR1 and CDR2 are SGHDN and FVKESK. The germline V and J ends were trimmed by 4 bases and 6 bases, with 29 bases remaining between them. The CDR3 covers 19 residues. The CDR3 DNA sequence: TGTGCCAGCAGCCCCTCTCCCCCAATATTCGGGCTCCTCGGTGATACGCAGTATTTT. It yields the protein CASSPSPPIFGLLGDTQYF.

This clone was counted a few times. This chain links TRBV16 with TRBJ2-1; TRBD2 is a possible D gene (6 bases). The CDR3 contains 16 residues. Germline CDR1 reads KGHSY; CDR2 reads FQNENV. Between the trimmed V and J ends, which lost 0 bases and 4 bases, there was a span of 13 bases. CDR3: CASSQSFLATYNEQFF. The CDR3, as DNA: TGTGCCAGCAGCCAATCGTTTCTAGCGACTTACAATGAGCAGTTCTTC.

Points on this clone: One junction end disagrees with the germline gene, perhaps due to a read error. This chain joins TRBV7-8 and TRBJ2-7, with D perhaps matching TRBD2 (6 bases). This CDR3 contains 17 residues. Per germline, CDR1 SGHVS and CDR2 FQNEAQ. The CDR3 spells CTSSLARAGLSSYEQYF. The CDR3 DNA follows: TGTACCAGCAGCTTAGCTAGGGCGGGGTTGAGCTCCTACGAGCAGTACTTC.

The J gene is TRBJ1-4, the V gene TRBV18; no definite D call. Germline CDR1 reads KGHSH; CDR2 reads LQKENI. V was shortened by 2 bases and J by 4 bases, with 8 bases between the two germline ends. This CDR3 is 14 amino acids long. Written as DNA, the CDR3 is TGTGCCAGCTCACCAAAGGGTTTTAATGAAAAACTGTTTTTT. The encoded protein is CASSPKGFNEKLFF.

The chain links TRBV27 to TRBJ2-3; D might be TRBD2 (5 bases). V dropped 4 bases and J dropped 5 bases, with 10 bases sitting between them. Germline CDR1 reads MNHEY; CDR2 reads SMNVEV (reference sequence). CDR3 size: 13 residues. CDR3: CASSYRGGDTQYF. The CDR3 DNA is TGTGCCAGCAGTTATCGAGGAGGAGATACGCAGTATTTT.

This chain connects TRBV15 to TRBJ1-2; 9 bases are a match to TRBD1. Germline V lookup: CDR1 LNHNV, CDR2 YYDKDF (reference sequence). Trimming cost V 1 base and J 6 bases; bases outside gene matches: 6. This CDR3 is built from 15 residues. The CDR3 spells CATSRGQGVYNGYTF. CDR3 DNA sequence: TGTGCCACCAGCAGAGGACAGGGGGTTTATAATGGCTACACCTTC.

This clone has only a few counts. The rearrangement uses TRBV7-6 and TRBJ2-7, with TRBD1 matching 7 bases. CDR3 size: 15 residues. Germline CDR1 SGHVS, CDR2 FNYEAQ. With 5 bases clipped from V and 2 bases from J, the junction kept 9 bases outside the gene matches. CDR3 protein: CASSLSPGQTYEQYF. The CDR3 bases are TGTGCCAGCAGCCTATCCCCGGGACAGACCTACGAGCAGTACTTC.

This clone was observed at least ten times. The V and J genes are TRBV18 and TRBJ1-4; D remains unclear. V gave up 3 bases and J gave up 0 bases, with 5 bases separating them. The CDR3 has 14 amino acids. The germline V gene has CDR1 KGHSH and CDR2 LQKENI. CDR3 residues: CASSPIATNEKLFF. The CDR3 DNA reads as TGTGCCAGCTCACCGATTGCAACTAATGAAAAACTGTTTTTT.

This clone was counted once. The chain is built from TRBV7-2 and TRBJ1-5, with 7 bases that match TRBD1. V lost 2 bases, J lost 4 bases, and 8 bases stayed unmatched. The CDR3 runs 16 residues. Germline lookup yields CDR1 SGHTA and CDR2 FQGNSA. As DNA, the CDR3 is TGTGCCAGCAGCTTAAAGGCCTCGACAGGGAATCAGCCCCAGCATTTT. It codes for CASSLKASTGNQPQHF.

The chain links TRBV7-2 to TRBJ2-2, with D perhaps matching TRBD2 (6 bases). This CDR3 region has 16 residues. Germline CDR1 is SGHTA and CDR2 is FQGNSA. Trimming pared 4 bases from V and 1 base from J, leaving 13 bases between. CDR3 coding DNA: TGTGCCAGCAGCTCGCGGGATGGTTTGAACACCGGGGAGCTGTTTTTT. Residues: CASSSRDGLNTGELFF.